These 29 T cell receptor beta chains were sequenced from one sample in a study of monozygotic twins with inflammatory bowel disease. TCRdb re-called the 5' RACE reads and gives one entry per CDR3 protein, without DNA. The sample data list around 450,000 distinct CDR3 sequences. Sequencing was performed on blood. The receptors originated from a human donor with ulcerative colitis or Crohn's disease, or a healthy co-twin of an affected twin (not recorded which).

This chain uses TRBV6-1 with TRBJ1-2; TCRdb picks TRBD1, but there is no DNA to check that call. The CDR3 extends over 15 amino acids. Germline-derived CDR1 and CDR2 are MNHNS and SASEGT. This CDR3 is CASGRQDRGINGYTF.

The gene calls are TRBV7-2 and TRBJ1-4. The germline CDR1 and CDR2 sequences are SGHTA and FQGNSA. This CDR3 comprises 12 residues. The CDR3 sequence: CASGHEPTKLFF.

The chain has TRBV20-1 and TRBJ1-2; checking the TCRdb D call of TRBD1 is not possible without DNA. This CDR3 is 13 amino acids long. Looked up from germline, CDR1 is DFQATT and CDR2 is SNEGSKA (reference sequence). The CDR3 region is CSARGPGNYGYTF.

The J gene is TRBJ1-3, the V gene TRBV29-1. The germline V gene has CDR1 SQVTM and CDR2 ANQGSEA. This CDR3 is built from 11 residues. The CDR3 is CSVVGGDTIYF.

The rearrangement uses TRBV28 and TRBJ2-7. This CDR3 spans 15 amino acids. Germline assignment: CDR1 MDHEN and CDR2 SYDVKM. The chain's CDR3 is CASSSSLMSSYEQYF. Full variable domain (outside the CDR3, taken from reference TRBV28 and TRBJ2-7): DVKVTQSSRYLVKRTGEKVFLECVQDMDHENMFWYRQDPGLGLRLIYFSYDVKMKEKGDIPEGYSVSREKKERFSLILESASTNQTSMYLCASSSSLMSSYEQYFGPGTRLTVT.

V and J are TRBV10-3 and TRBJ2-7; the D gene TCRdb calls, TRBD2, cannot be checked with no DNA. The CDR3 sequence is 14 residues long. Germline V gives CDR1 ENHRY, CDR2 SYGVKD. The CDR3 protein is CATGIQAGAYEQYF.

CDR3 loop: CSARNRAGGHTGELFF. The rearrangement joins TRBV20-1 to TRBJ2-2; TCRdb designates TRBD1, a call that cannot be tested without DNA. Germline CDR1 and CDR2: DFQATT and SNEGSKA (reference sequence). The CDR3 spans 16 residues.

CDR3 sequence reads: CAWSTGYYEQYF. The chain couples TRBV30 to TRBJ2-7; TCRdb's D call, TRBD1, is unchecked because there is no DNA. Germline CDR1 GTSNPN, CDR2 SVGIG (reference sequence). CDR3 length: 12 residues.

J is TRBJ2-5 and V is TRBV24-1; TCRdb's D call, TRBD1, is unchecked because there is no DNA. The CDR3 loop spans 12 amino acids. Germline lookup yields CDR1 KGHDR and CDR2 SFDVKD. The CDR3 here is CAISDRGETQYF.

This chain connects TRBV12-3 or TRBV12-4 to TRBJ2-1; TCRdb selects TRBD1, and the lack of DNA leaves this call unchecked. This CDR3 is built from 16 residues. CDR3 region: CASSSLDRVGDNEQFF.

V and J are TRBV20-1 and TRBJ2-7; TCRdb indicates TRBD1, and absent DNA this call remains unverified. The length of the CDR3 is 13 residues. The germline V gene has CDR1 DFQATT and CDR2 SNEGSKA (reference sequence). The CDR3 reads CSAPPTGSYEQYF.

The chain employs TRBV28 and TRBJ2-7; TCRdb gives TRBD2 as the D gene, but with no DNA this cannot be confirmed. The germline gives CDR1 MDHEN, CDR2 SYDVKM. This CDR3 is built from 15 residues. This chain's CDR3 is CASRPGLVKGYEQYF. The entire variable domain, with the rest obtained from reference TRBV28 and TRBJ2-7, is as follows: DVKVTQSSRYLVKRTGEKVFLECVQDMDHENMFWYRQDPGLGLRLIYFSYDVKMKEKGDIPEGYSVSREKKERFSLILESASTNQTSMYLCASRPGLVKGYEQYFGPGTRLTVT.

The V gene is TRBV10-3, the J gene TRBJ2-7; TCRdb's D call of TRBD2 is untestable without DNA. Per germline, CDR1 ENHRY and CDR2 SYGVKD. The CDR3 has 16 amino acids. CDR3 in amino acids: CAISGGDYSYPYEQYF.

V and J are TRBV2 and TRBJ1-1. The CDR3 loop spans 13 amino acids. Germline V lookup: CDR1 SNHLY, CDR2 FYNNEI. The CDR3 protein is CASSVFPDTEAFF.

The chain joins TRBV12-3 or TRBV12-4 to TRBJ2-7; TCRdb reports TRBD2, a call that lacks DNA to check it against. CDR3 length: 15 amino acids. CDR3 loop: CASSLGSGGIYEQYF.

The chain links TRBV20-1 to TRBJ1-2; the TCRdb call, TRBD1, lacks DNA for checking. CDR1 is DFQATT, CDR2 SNEGSKA, per germline (reference sequence). The CDR3 is 14 amino acids. The CDR3 here is CSARAGQGTYGYTF.

The gene calls are TRBV6-5 and TRBJ2-5; TCRdb reports TRBD1, a call that lacks DNA to check it against. This CDR3 has 19 amino acids. CDR1 is MNHEY, CDR2 SVGAGI, per germline. The CDR3 protein is CASSYDWRRDPGRRETQYF.

The genes are TRBV29-1 and TRBJ2-5. In germline, CDR1 is SQVTM, CDR2 ANQGSEA. The CDR3 is 12 amino acids. CDR3 region: CSVGLPQETQYF.

The V and J genes are TRBV6-2 or TRBV6-3 and TRBJ2-1; TCRdb calls TRBD1, which cannot be checked without DNA. This CDR3 comprises 14 residues. CDR1 is MNHEY, CDR2 SVGEGT, per germline. The CDR3 region is CASSFAREWNEQFF.

The chain recombines TRBV2 with TRBJ2-1. The CDR3 is made up of 11 amino acids. The germline gives CDR1 SNHLY, CDR2 FYNNEI. The CDR3 reads CASREEGEQFF.

The genes are TRBV19 and TRBJ1-1; with no DNA, the TCRdb D assignment of TRBD1 cannot be verified. The germline gives CDR1 LNHDA, CDR2 SQIVND (reference sequence). CDR3 length equals 14 residues. This CDR3 reads CASSGQAPNTEAFF.

The gene calls are TRBV4-3 and TRBJ2-7; TCRdb returns TRBD2, unconfirmable since there is no DNA. This CDR3 has 15 amino acids. Germline CDR1 is LGHNA and CDR2 is YSLEER. The CDR3 is CASSQDQGLRYEQYF.

The CDR3 sequence is CASSYSRQGANYGYTF. The J gene is TRBJ1-2, the V gene TRBV6-5; TCRdb designates TRBD1, a call that cannot be tested without DNA. The CDR3 sequence is 16 residues long. The germline CDR1 and CDR2 sequences are MNHEY and SVGAGI.

The chain joins TRBV6-1 to TRBJ1-5; the TRBD1 assignment by TCRdb is unverifiable without DNA. CDR1 MNHNS and CDR2 SASEGT come from the germline V gene. The CDR3 has 13 residues. The CDR3 is CASQQGGNQPQHF.

The CDR3 sequence: CSAPDRGGKTQYF. The chain combines TRBV20-1 with TRBJ2-5; lacking DNA, the TRBD1 call made by TCRdb goes unchecked. Germline V gene lookup returns CDR1 DFQATT and CDR2 SNEGSKA (reference sequence). The CDR3 length is 13 residues.

The chain carries TRBV20-1 and TRBJ1-2; as DNA is missing, the TRBD1 call by TCRdb cannot be tested. Germline-derived CDR1 and CDR2 are DFQATT and SNEGSKA (reference sequence). The CDR3 consists of 14 residues. This chain's CDR3 is CSAIRDGSNYGYTF.

The rearrangement uses TRBV7-2 and TRBJ1-5; the TCRdb call, TRBD1, lacks DNA for checking. The CDR3 length is 15 residues. Per the germline V gene, CDR1 is SGHTA and CDR2 is FQGNSA. CDR3 amino acids: CASSLEVGGTQPQHF.

The chain's CDR3 is CASSQDAGTQRTYEQYF. The gene calls are TRBV4-1 and TRBJ2-7; TCRdb designates TRBD1, a call that cannot be tested without DNA. Germline values: CDR1 MGHRA, CDR2 YSYEKL. This CDR3 comprises 17 residues.

The V gene is TRBV10-3, the J gene TRBJ1-3. CDR1 is ENHRY and CDR2 is SYGVKD in the germline V gene. The CDR3 runs 16 residues. The CDR3 protein is CAISEPTQFSGNTIYF.